Here is one T cell receptor (beta chain) with its context. Its antigen is as yet unknown. This record belongs to a study of CD8+CD57+ T cells in acquired aplastic anemia. In the study overall: The mean DNA yield obtained from sorted CD4+ and CD8+ cells came to 3.2 ug. Some 9.9 million reads were obtained on average for healthy donor CD4+ cells. Regarding the study as a whole: Researchers reported that CD8+ Simpson's diversity was not significantly different in patients versus controls. Comparison of patients with controls identified around 30 shared CD8+ CDR3 sequences.

V was cut by 6 bases and J by 4 bases, with 15 bases left in between. The germline V gene has CDR1 SGHTA and CDR2 FQGNSA. The CDR3 spans 14 residues. Genomic DNA, serving as template, underwent TCR beta VDJ and CDR3 profiling. TCRdb fed the reads into MiXCR, producing one record per CDR3 protein. The sample shows around 400,000 distinct CDR3 sequences, 60% to 80% of them seen only once. This sequence joins TRBV7-2 and TRBJ1-1, with D unclear. The origin of this receptor is a human donor in good health, serving as a control. Sequenced material: sorted CD4+, CD8+, or CD8+CD57+ T cells (not recorded which) from PBMCs. The CDR3 reads CASSSGRPGTEAFF. The CDR3 bases are TGTGCCAGCAGTTCCGGACGTCCTGGCACTGAAGCTTTCTTT. Based on the CDR3 plus reference TRBV7-2 and TRBJ1-1, the full variable domain is GAGVSQSPSNKVTEKGKDVELRCDPISGHTALYWYRQSLGQGLEFLIYFQGNSAPDKSGLPSDRFSAERTGGSVSTLTIQRTQQEDSAVYLCASSSGRPGTEAFFGQGTRLTVV.